The 22 T cell receptor beta chains reported below all come from one sample, sequenced in a study of blood T cells in healthy people across ages. A second PCR of about 6 to 12 cycles used a sample-barcoded 5' primer and a J-beta primer mix. Using its own MiXCR run on the 5' RACE reads, TCRdb lists one record per CDR3 protein. The sample comprises about 1 million distinct CDR3 sequences, 40% to 50% of which are singletons, and approximately 20% rests with the top ten. The source material was blood. The receptors come from a woman in her sixties or seventies in good health.

This clonotype has a handful of counts. The V gene is TRBV29-1, the J gene TRBJ2-7; 7 bases agree with TRBD2. The CDR3 extends over 17 amino acids. Per germline, CDR1 SQVTM and CDR2 ANQGSEA. Losses at the gene ends were 7 bases for V and 2 bases for J; bases not matched to a gene: 20. The CDR3 reads CSATSPSLGGGTYEQYF. The CDR3 nucleotides are TGCAGCGCCACGTCCCCTTCCCTGGGGGGAGGGACCTACGAGCAGTACTTC.

This clonotype came up many times. The chain recombines TRBV15 with TRBJ2-7; the D is unclear. Germline V gene sequence: CDR1 LNHNV, CDR2 YYDKDF (reference sequence). Trimming left V 1 base short and J 3 bases short, with 10 bases between. The CDR3 is 14 amino acids. The CDR3 here is CATSRGGNNYEQYF. CDR3 coding DNA: TGTGCCACCAGCAGAGGCGGTAATAACTACGAGCAGTACTTC.

This clonotype was seen many times. The V call is TRBV29-1, the J call TRBJ1-1; D unresolved. Germline CDR1 SQVTM, CDR2 ANQGSEA. V was shortened by 4 bases and J by 0 bases, with 12 bases between the two germline ends. The CDR3 has 14 residues. The CDR3 sequence is CSVVEAAMNTEAFF. The CDR3 region has the DNA TGCAGCGTTGTAGAGGCCGCTATGAACACTGAAGCTTTCTTT.

The chain carries TRBV27 and TRBJ2-1; D is undetermined. The CDR3 is made up of 14 amino acids. The V end lost 11 bases, the J end lost 5 bases, and 19 bases lay between the germline ends. Germline CDR1 and CDR2: MNHEY and SMNVEV (reference sequence). The CDR3 bases are TGTGCCTGCGGTATCTTGTCAGGAAACAATGAGCAGTTCTTC. Amino acids: CACGILSGNNEQFF.

This clonotype has only a few counts. V usage is TRBV7-2 and J usage is TRBJ2-4; 7 bases map to TRBD1. The J call may not be correct, given that the DNA end is closer to TRBJ2-7. Germline CDR1 reads SGHTA; CDR2 reads FQGNSA. The CDR3 spans 14 residues. The CDR3 here is CASSLRGPSGEQYF. In DNA, the CDR3 is TGTGCCAGCAGCTTGAGGGGGCCCTCCGGCGAGCAGTACTTC.

The table lists this clonotype with a few counts. The chain couples TRBV6-6 to TRBJ2-1, with a possible D match to TRBD2 (5 bases). V lost 4 bases and J 6 bases, leaving 10 bases between the germline ends. The CDR3 loop spans 13 amino acids. In germline, CDR1 is MNHNY, CDR2 SVGAGI (reference sequence). In nucleotides, the CDR3 is TGTGCCAGCAGTTTGGAGGTTAGCAATGAGCAGTTCTTC. Its protein is CASSLEVSNEQFF.

This chain uses TRBV6-6 with TRBJ2-7; TRBD1 aligns across 7 bases. With 6 bases clipped from V and 0 bases from J, the junction kept 8 bases outside the gene matches. Germline V CDR1 and CDR2: MNHNY, SVGAGI (reference sequence). The CDR3 covers 15 residues. Written as DNA, the CDR3 is TGTGCCAGCAGCAGGCCGACAGGGCCCTCCTACGAGCAGTACTTC. It translates to CASSRPTGPSYEQYF.

V is TRBV27 and J is TRBJ2-3, with a possible D match to TRBD1 (5 bases). The CDR3 has 15 amino acids. Germline lookup yields CDR1 MNHEY and CDR2 SMNVEV (reference sequence). Trimming took 6 bases from V and 4 from J, leaving 17 bases between them. Here the CDR3 DNA reads TGTGCCAGCAGCTGGAGACAGTACAACTCAGATACGCAGTATTTT. Amino acids: CASSWRQYNSDTQYF.

The sample holds one count of this clonotype. With a much larger clone just one base away, this may be a read error. The CDR3: CSTLIGPSYGQYF. As DNA, the CDR3 is TGCAGCACCCTTATCGGGCCCTCCTACGGGCAGTACTTC. V usage is TRBV29-1 and J usage is TRBJ2-7; D remains unclear. The CDR3 totals 13 residues. The germline gives CDR1 SQVTM, CDR2 ANQGSEA.

J is TRBJ2-3 and V is TRBV7-6, with TRBD1 identical over 7 bases. Germline CDR1 and CDR2: SGHVS and FNYEAQ. This CDR3 has 12 residues. The trim removed 0 bases at V and 10 bases at J, leaving 1 base unmatched. Here the CDR3 reads CASSLAGGAQYF. The CDR3 DNA is TGTGCCAGCAGCTTAGCAGGGGGCGCGCAGTATTTT.

This sequence joins TRBV20-1 and TRBJ1-5; perhaps TRBD1 as D (5 bases). CDR1 is DFQATT, CDR2 SNEGSKA, per germline (reference sequence). V lost 6 bases and J 2 bases, leaving 14 bases between the germline ends. The CDR3 runs to 14 residues. DNA for the CDR3: TGCAGTGCGGGAGAGGGGTCGGGCAATCAGCCCCAGCATTTT. Its translation is CSAGEGSGNQPQHF.

Many counts were recorded for this clonotype. The CDR3 DNA sequence: TGTGCCATCAGTGAGACAGGGGAACAAGAGACCCAGTACTTC. Its protein is CAISETGEQETQYF. The chain joins TRBV10-3 to TRBJ2-5; 7 bases are a match to TRBD1. The CDR3 totals 14 residues. The germline V gene has CDR1 ENHRY and CDR2 SYGVKD. V was clipped by 2 bases and J by 2 bases; unmatched bases: 2.

Worth noting for this clonotype: A much bigger clone sits one base away, suggesting this may be a read error. The CDR3 here is CSVETGKGPAYEQYF. The CDR3, as DNA: TGCAGCGTTGAAACGGGGAAGGGTCCTGCCTACGAGCAGTACTTC. This chain connects TRBV29-1 to TRBJ2-7; maybe TRBD2 (5 bases). CDR3 length: 15 amino acids. Germline V gene sequence: CDR1 SQVTM, CDR2 ANQGSEA. Trimming removed 2 bases from V and 2 bases from J, with 16 bases in between.

Here the CDR3 DNA reads TGTGCCAGCAGTTTGGATCGGCCTAGCGGGCGCAATGAGCAGTTCTTC. Encoded protein: CASSLDRPSGRNEQFF. V gene TRBV12-3 or TRBV12-4 combines with J gene TRBJ2-1, with TRBD2 identical over 8 bases. This CDR3 contains 16 residues. The J segment lost 6 bases and the V segment lost 3 bases, leaving 10 bases of the junction unmatched.

The chain is built from TRBV5-1 and TRBJ1-6; D not certain. V lost 3 bases, J lost 6 bases, and 13 bases lay in between. The CDR3 extends over 15 amino acids. CDR1 is SGHRS and CDR2 is YFSETQ in the germline V gene. The CDR3 loop is CASSSDHTGNSPLHF. CDR3 DNA sequence: TGCGCCAGCAGCTCGGACCATACGGGTAATTCACCCCTCCACTTT.

Note on this clonotype: The junction departs from germline at one end; a sequencing error may be responsible. The J gene is TRBJ1-1, the V gene TRBV12-3 or TRBV12-4; D ambiguous. CDR3 size: 15 residues. CDR3 coding DNA: TGTGCCTGCAGTTTTAATCGGTCCCCGGGGACTGAAGCTTTCTTT. Amino acid sequence: CACSFNRSPGTEAFF.

This clonotype was detected only once. The CDR3 sequence: CASSFRMGQGASEQYF. The CDR3 DNA is TGTGCCAGCAGTTTCCGCATGGGACAGGGTGCCAGCGAGCAGTACTTC. The gene calls are TRBV12-3 or TRBV12-4 and TRBJ2-4, with 9 bases aligning to TRBD1. The J call is doubtful: the DNA matches TRBJ2-7 better. The CDR3 covers 16 residues.

In its sample, this clonotype was seen once. One end of the junction is discordant with germline, which a read error may explain. The gene calls are TRBV4-1 and TRBJ1-2, with 12 bases that match TRBD1. This CDR3 has 15 residues. CDR1 and CDR2 from the germline V gene are MGHRA and YSYEKL. Written as DNA, the CDR3 is TGCGCCAGCGGCCAACCGGGACAGGGGGCTCATGGCTACACCTTC. Translation: CASGQPGQGAHGYTF.

CDR3 DNA: TGTGCCAGCAGTCTCTACTTTAGACGGAGCGAGGAGCACGAGCAGTACTTC. This translates into CASSLYFRRSEEHEQYF. This sequence joins TRBV27 and TRBJ2-5, with D unresolved. The DNA end is a closer match to TRBJ2-7, so the J assignment may be wrong. This CDR3 region has 17 residues. Germline V gene sequence: CDR1 MNHEY, CDR2 SMNVEV (reference sequence).

This clonotype was seen a handful of times. The chain couples TRBV9 to TRBJ2-3; unclear D gene. There are 15 residues in the CDR3. The V end lost 0 bases, the J end lost 5 bases, and 13 bases lay between the germline ends. In germline, CDR1 is SGDLS, CDR2 YYNGEE. As DNA, the CDR3 is TGTGCCAGCAGCGTAGTTTCGACCGCGAGAGATACGCAGTATTTT. Its translation: CASSVVSTARDTQYF.

CDR3 residues: CASSVSASSGSGTSRKTLYF. For the CDR3, the DNA is TGCGCCAGCAGTGTTTCAGCCTCCTCGGGATCCGGGACTAGCCGAAAGACCCTGTACTTC. This chain links TRBV5-1 with TRBJ2-7, with 9 bases identical to TRBD2. Germline CDR1 is SGHRS and CDR2 is YFSETQ. The CDR3 covers 20 residues. The trim removed 5 bases at V and 12 bases at J, leaving 33 bases unmatched.

The CDR3 region has the DNA TGTGCCAGCAGCCAAACGGCGAGTAGGACCCAGTACTTC. Its translation is CASSQTASRTQYF. This chain links TRBV3-1 with TRBJ2-5; D is uncertain. Germline CDR1 is LGHDT and CDR2 is YNNKEL (reference sequence). V shed 2 bases and J shed 7 bases, with 11 bases lying between them. The CDR3 is 13 residues long.